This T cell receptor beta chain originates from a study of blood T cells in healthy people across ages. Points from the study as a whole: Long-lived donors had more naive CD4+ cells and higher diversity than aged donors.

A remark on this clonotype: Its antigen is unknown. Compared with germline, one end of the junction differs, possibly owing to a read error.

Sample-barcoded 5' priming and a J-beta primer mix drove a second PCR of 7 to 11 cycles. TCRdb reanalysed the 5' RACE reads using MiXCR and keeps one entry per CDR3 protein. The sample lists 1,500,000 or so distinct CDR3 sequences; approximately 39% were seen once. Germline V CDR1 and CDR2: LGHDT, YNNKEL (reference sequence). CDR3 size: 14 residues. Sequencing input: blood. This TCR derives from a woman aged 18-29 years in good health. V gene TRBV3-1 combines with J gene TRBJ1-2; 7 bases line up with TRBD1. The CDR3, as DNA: TGTGCCAGCAGACAAGCAGGGGGAAACTATGGCTACACCTTC. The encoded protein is CASRQAGGNYGYTF.